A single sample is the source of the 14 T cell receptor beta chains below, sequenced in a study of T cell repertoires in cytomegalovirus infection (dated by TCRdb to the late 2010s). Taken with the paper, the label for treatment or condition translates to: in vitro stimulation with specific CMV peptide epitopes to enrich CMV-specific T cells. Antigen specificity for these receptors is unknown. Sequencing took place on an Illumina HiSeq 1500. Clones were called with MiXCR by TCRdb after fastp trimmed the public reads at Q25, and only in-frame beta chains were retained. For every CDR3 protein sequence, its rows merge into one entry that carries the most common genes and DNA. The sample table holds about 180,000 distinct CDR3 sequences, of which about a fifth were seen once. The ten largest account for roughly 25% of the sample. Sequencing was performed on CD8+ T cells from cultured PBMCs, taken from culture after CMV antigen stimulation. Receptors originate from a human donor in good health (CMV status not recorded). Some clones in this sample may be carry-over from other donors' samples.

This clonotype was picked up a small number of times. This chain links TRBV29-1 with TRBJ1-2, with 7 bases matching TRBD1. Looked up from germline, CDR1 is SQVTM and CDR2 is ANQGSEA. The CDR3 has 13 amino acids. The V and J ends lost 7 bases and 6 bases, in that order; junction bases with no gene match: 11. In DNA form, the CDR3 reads TGCAGCGCCCCGGAGGGGGCCATCAATGGCTACACCTTC. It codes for CSAPEGAINGYTF.

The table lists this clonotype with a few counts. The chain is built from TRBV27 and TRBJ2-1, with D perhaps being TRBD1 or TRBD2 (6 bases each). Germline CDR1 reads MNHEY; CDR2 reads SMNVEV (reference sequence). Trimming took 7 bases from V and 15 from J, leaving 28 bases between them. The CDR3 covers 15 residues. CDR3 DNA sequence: TGTGCCAGCATCAATCACAATACAGGGACTTGGGGGATGTTCTTC. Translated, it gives CASINHNTGTWGMFF.

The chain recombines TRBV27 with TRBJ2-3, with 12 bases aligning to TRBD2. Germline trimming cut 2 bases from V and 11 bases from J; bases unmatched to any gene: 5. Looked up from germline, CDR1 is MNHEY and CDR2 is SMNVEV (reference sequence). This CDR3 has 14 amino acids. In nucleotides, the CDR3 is TGTGCCAGCAGTTTAGGGCTAGCGGGGGGGCGGCAGTATTTT. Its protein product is CASSLGLAGGRQYF.

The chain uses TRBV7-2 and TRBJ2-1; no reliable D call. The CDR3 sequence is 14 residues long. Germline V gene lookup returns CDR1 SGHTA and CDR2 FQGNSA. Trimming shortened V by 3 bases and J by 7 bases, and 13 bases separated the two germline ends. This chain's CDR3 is CASSFRPVSNEQFF. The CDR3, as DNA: TGTGCCAGCAGCTTCCGGCCGGTTAGTAATGAGCAGTTCTTC.

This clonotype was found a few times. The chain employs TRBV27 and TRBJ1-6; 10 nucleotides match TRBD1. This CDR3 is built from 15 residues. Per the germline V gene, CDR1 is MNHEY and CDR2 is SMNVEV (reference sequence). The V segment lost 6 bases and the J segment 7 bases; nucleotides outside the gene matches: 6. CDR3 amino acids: CASRLGTGVNSPLHF. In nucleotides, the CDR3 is TGTGCCAGCAGACTCGGGACAGGGGTGAATTCACCCCTCCACTTT.

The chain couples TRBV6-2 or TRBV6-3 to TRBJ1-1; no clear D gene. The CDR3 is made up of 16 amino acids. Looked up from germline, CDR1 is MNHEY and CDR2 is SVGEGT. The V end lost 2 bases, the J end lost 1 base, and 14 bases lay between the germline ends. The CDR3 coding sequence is TGTGCCAGCAGTTACCACCCCTCCAGTTCGAACACTGAAGCTTTCTTT. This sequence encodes CASSYHPSSSNTEAFF.

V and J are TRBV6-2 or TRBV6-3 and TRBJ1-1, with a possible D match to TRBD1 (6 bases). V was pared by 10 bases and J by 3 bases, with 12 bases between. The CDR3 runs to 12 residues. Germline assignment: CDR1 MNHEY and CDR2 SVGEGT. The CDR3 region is CATVGGHTEAFF. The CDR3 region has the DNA TGTGCCACTGTGGGGGGGCACACTGAAGCTTTCTTT.

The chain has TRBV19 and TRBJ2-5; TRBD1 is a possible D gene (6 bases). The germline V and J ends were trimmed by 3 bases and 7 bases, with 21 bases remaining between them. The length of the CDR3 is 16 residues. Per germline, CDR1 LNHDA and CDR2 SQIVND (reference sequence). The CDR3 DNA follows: TGTGCCAGTAGTATTAACGGTCCGCAGGGGCAGGGGACCCAGTACTTC. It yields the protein CASSINGPQGQGTQYF.

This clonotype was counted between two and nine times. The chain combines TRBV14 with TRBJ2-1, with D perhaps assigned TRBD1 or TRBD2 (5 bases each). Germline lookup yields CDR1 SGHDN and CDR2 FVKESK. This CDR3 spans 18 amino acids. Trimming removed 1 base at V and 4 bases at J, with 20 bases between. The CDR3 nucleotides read TGTGCCAGCAGCCAAGTGGGGGTCCGGGGACCACTTTACAATGAGCAGTTCTTC. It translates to CASSQVGVRGPLYNEQFF.

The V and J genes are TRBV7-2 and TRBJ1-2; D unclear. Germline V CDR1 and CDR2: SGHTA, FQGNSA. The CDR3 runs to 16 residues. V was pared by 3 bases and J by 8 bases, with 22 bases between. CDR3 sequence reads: CASSFPGWEPVEGYTF. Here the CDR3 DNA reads TGTGCCAGCAGCTTCCCTGGGTGGGAACCGGTAGAAGGCTACACCTTC.

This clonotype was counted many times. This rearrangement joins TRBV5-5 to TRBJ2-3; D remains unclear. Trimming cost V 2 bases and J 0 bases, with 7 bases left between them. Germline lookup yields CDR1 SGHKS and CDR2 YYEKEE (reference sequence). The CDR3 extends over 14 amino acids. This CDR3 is CASSLRTSTDTQYF. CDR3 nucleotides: TGTGCCAGCAGCTTAAGGACCAGCACAGATACGCAGTATTTT. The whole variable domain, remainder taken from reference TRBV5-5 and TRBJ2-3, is DAGVTQSPTHLIKTRGQQVTLRCSPISGHKSVSWYQQVLGQGPQFIFQYYEKEERGRGNFPDRFSARQFPNYSSELNVNALLLGDSALYLCASSLRTSTDTQYFGPGTRLTVL.

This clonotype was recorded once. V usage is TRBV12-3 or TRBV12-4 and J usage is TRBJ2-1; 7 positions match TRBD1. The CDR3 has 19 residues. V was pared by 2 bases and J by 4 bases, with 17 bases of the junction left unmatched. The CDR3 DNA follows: TGTGCCAGCAGTTTAAGGTTCTTGTGGGACAGTGAAGATTACAATGAGCAGTTCTTC. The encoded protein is CASSLRFLWDSEDYNEQFF.

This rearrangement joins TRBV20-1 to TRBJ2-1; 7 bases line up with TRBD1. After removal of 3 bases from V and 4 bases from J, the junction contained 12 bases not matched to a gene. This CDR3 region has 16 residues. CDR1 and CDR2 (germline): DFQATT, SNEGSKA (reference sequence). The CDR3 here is CSARPPTGSGYNEQFF. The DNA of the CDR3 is TGCAGTGCTAGGCCACCGACAGGGTCGGGGTACAATGAGCAGTTCTTC.

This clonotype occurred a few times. As DNA, the CDR3 is TGTGCCAGCAGTCCGTGGGGGACAGGGGACTACAATGAGCAGTTCTTC. It yields the protein CASSPWGTGDYNEQFF. The chain couples TRBV12-3 or TRBV12-4 to TRBJ2-1; 10 bases fit TRBD1. This CDR3 is 16 amino acids long. Unmatched junction bases numbered 7, after V lost 5 bases and J lost 3 bases.